The 26 T cell receptor beta chains below come from one sample, sequenced in a study of T cell responses to AZD1222 COVID-19 vaccine (dated by TCRdb to about 2021). To prepare the library, the immunoSEQ multiplex PCR assay was applied. TCRdb re-hosts the immuneACCESS table, in-frame sequences only. Its copies lack some clones; in the studies checked, an unresolved V gene accounts for under half of them, and the cause for the rest is not known. Within this sample are about 130,000 clones, with around 89% of them counted one time only. The leading ten clones occupy roughly 1.6% of the sample. Per the publication, the time point label means: baseline before first vaccination. Sequenced here: peripheral blood, sampled on day 0 of AZD1222 vaccination. Receptors were obtained from an adult in good health.

The V call is TRBV27, the J call TRBJ2-3; 10 bases match TRBD1. Germline CDR1 MNHEY, CDR2 SMNVEV (reference sequence). The CDR3 has 16 residues. The J segment lost 1 base and the V segment lost 8 bases, leaving 9 bases of the junction unmatched. The CDR3 sequence: CASRAGTGEGTDTQYF. CDR3 DNA sequence: TGTGCCAGCCGGGCCGGGACAGGGGAGGGCACAGATACGCAGTATTTT.

The J gene is TRBJ2-7, the V gene TRBV5-1, with D unresolved. The CDR3 spans 13 residues. The germline V gene encodes CDR1 SGHRS and CDR2 YFSETQ. Trimming removed 2 bases from V and 4 bases from J, with 10 bases in between. DNA of the CDR3: TGCGCCAGCAGCTTATCGGACGGGTACGAGCAGTACTTC. Its protein is CASSLSDGYEQYF. The variable domain in full, completed from reference TRBV5-1 and TRBJ2-7, reads KAGVTQTPRYLIKTRGQQVTLSCSPISGHRSVSWYQQTPGQGLQFLFEYFSETQRNKGNFPGRFSGRQFSNSRSEMNVSTLELGDSALYLCASSLSDGYEQYFGPGTRLTVT.

This chain uses TRBV15 with TRBJ2-1; 11 bases align to TRBD2. After removal of 5 bases from V and 8 bases from J, the junction contained 8 bases not matched to a gene. The CDR3 totals 15 residues. CDR1 LNHNV and CDR2 YYDKDF come from the germline V gene (reference sequence). The CDR3 nucleotides read TGTGCCACCAGCGTTGTAGCGGGAGGGCCCTATGAGCAGTTCTTC. It encodes CATSVVAGGPYEQFF.

The rearrangement joins TRBV7-2 to TRBJ2-2, with D possibly being TRBD2 (6 bases). Germline CDR1 reads SGHTA; CDR2 reads FQGNSA. Trimming removed 0 bases from V and 4 bases from J, with 12 bases in between. The CDR3 extends over 16 amino acids. Written as DNA, the CDR3 is TGTGCCAGCAGCTTAGCTTGGCTAGCGCGCACCGGGGAGCTGTTTTTT. This translates into CASSLAWLARTGELFF.

The J gene is TRBJ2-7, the V gene TRBV6-5; D possibly corresponds to TRBD2 (6 bases). V was shortened by 1 base and J by 0 bases, with 10 bases between the two germline ends. The CDR3 covers 15 residues. Germline CDR1 reads MNHEY; CDR2 reads SVGAGI. CDR3 in DNA: TGTGCCAGCAGTTACTGGAGGGTGGGCTCCTACGAGCAGTACTTC. Translation: CASSYWRVGSYEQYF.

This rearrangement joins TRBV6-6 to TRBJ1-2; D is ambiguous. Germline loops: CDR1 MNHNY, CDR2 SVGAGI (reference sequence). This CDR3 contains 13 residues. V dropped 7 bases and J dropped 8 bases, with 17 bases sitting between them. The CDR3 spells CASTNGGRRGYTF. CDR3 sequence (DNA): TGTGCCAGCACTAACGGAGGTAGAAGGGGCTACACCTTC.

This sequence joins TRBV27 and TRBJ2-3, with D unresolved. This CDR3 has 14 residues. Germline V gene sequence: CDR1 MNHEY, CDR2 SMNVEV (reference sequence). The V gene lost 4 bases and the J gene lost 1 base, with 9 bases spanning the gap. CDR3 amino acids: CASSWVQGTDTQYF. The CDR3 DNA follows: TGTGCCAGCAGTTGGGTGCAGGGCACAGATACGCAGTATTTT.

The CDR3 DNA reads as TGCAGTGCTCCCCGAACCGCTGAAGCTTTCTTT. This encodes CSAPRTAEAFF. The chain joins TRBV20-1 to TRBJ1-1; D is unresolved. CDR3 size: 11 residues. Trimming cost V 5 bases and J 6 bases, with 10 bases left between them. Germline CDR1 reads DFQATT; CDR2 reads SNEGSKA (reference sequence).

The genes are TRBV6-5 and TRBJ2-3, with 10 bases lining up with TRBD1. With V trimmed by 6 bases and J by 4 bases, 7 bases remained unmatched. CDR1 is MNHEY, CDR2 SVGAGI, per germline. The length of the CDR3 is 15 residues. CDR3 bases: TGTGCCAGCAGACTCGACAGGGGGCGGGCAGATACGCAGTATTTT. This encodes CASRLDRGRADTQYF.

The rearrangement links TRBV27 to TRBJ2-7; D ambiguous. From germline, CDR1 is MNHEY and CDR2 SMNVEV (reference sequence). Trimming pared 6 bases from V and 2 bases from J, leaving 14 bases between. This CDR3 is built from 14 residues. The CDR3 protein is CASSYAAGPYEQYF. The CDR3 bases are TGTGCCAGCAGCTACGCCGCTGGTCCCTACGAGCAGTACTTC.

The chain recombines TRBV6-1 with TRBJ1-2; D ambiguous. CDR1 and CDR2 (germline): MNHNS, SASEGT. The CDR3 length is 16 residues. Trimming took off 2 bases at V and 6 bases at J, with 19 bases between the two ends. This chain's CDR3 is CASSERRNTGRDGYTF. Here the CDR3 DNA reads TGTGCCAGCAGTGAAAGGCGGAACACTGGGCGGGATGGCTACACCTTC.

The chain combines TRBV30 with TRBJ1-2; D gene unclear. This CDR3 comprises 13 residues. V shed 0 bases and J shed 0 bases, with 5 bases lying between them. CDR1 and CDR2 from the germline V gene are GTSNPN and SVGIG (reference sequence). The CDR3 nucleotides read TGTGCCTGGAGTGTATCTGCTAACTATGGCTACACCTTC. It yields the protein CAWSVSANYGYTF.

The chain has TRBV7-7 and TRBJ1-1; possibly TRBD1 for D (5 bases). The CDR3 is made up of 13 amino acids. V lost 5 bases and J 5 bases, leaving 12 bases between the germline ends. Germline lookup yields CDR1 SSHAT and CDR2 FNYEAQ (reference sequence). The CDR3 protein is CASSLSGRTEAFF. In DNA form, the CDR3 reads TGTGCCAGCAGCCTTTCAGGGAGAACTGAAGCTTTCTTT.

This chain joins TRBV7-9 and TRBJ1-5; tentative D call: TRBD1 (5 bases). V lost 4 bases and J lost 2, with 12 bases in between. Germline CDR1 SEHNR, CDR2 FQNEAQ (reference sequence). The CDR3 loop spans 15 amino acids. The chain's CDR3 is CASSSGTVGNQPQHF. The DNA for the CDR3 is TGTGCCAGCAGCTCCGGGACGGTAGGCAATCAGCCCCAGCATTTT.

This chain joins TRBV7-3 and TRBJ2-7; the match to TRBD2 covers 7 bases. V was clipped by 5 bases and J by 0 bases; unmatched bases: 10. The germline CDR1 and CDR2 sequences are SGHTA and FQGTGA. The CDR3 runs 16 residues. CDR3 in amino acids: CASSPGARDYSYEQYF. In DNA form, the CDR3 reads TGTGCCAGCAGCCCTGGGGCAAGGGACTACTCCTACGAGCAGTACTTC.

This chain joins TRBV28 and TRBJ2-6; 8 bases fit TRBD1. This CDR3 is built from 15 residues. Trimming took 3 bases from V and 4 from J; bases not matched to a gene: 2. Germline V gene lookup returns CDR1 MDHEN and CDR2 SYDVKM. The CDR3 nucleotides read TGTGCCAGCAGTTTGGGGGACAGGGGGGCCAACGTCCTGACTTTC. Its protein is CASSLGDRGANVLTF.

This clone was detected a few times. V is TRBV3-1 (or the pseudogene TRBV3-2) and J is TRBJ1-3, with TRBD1 matching 7 bases. V trimming: 1 base; J trimming: 2 bases; junction bases outside the gene matches: 2. Germline V gene sequence: CDR1 LGHDT, CDR2 YNNKEL (reference sequence). This CDR3 region has 15 residues. The CDR3 is CASSQGQGAGNTIYF. The CDR3 DNA sequence: TGTGCCAGCAGCCAAGGTCAGGGGGCTGGAAACACCATATATTTT.

CDR3 bases: TGTGCCAGTAGACGCCCGGGGCGGGGGGGCACTGAAGCTTTCTTT. Its protein is CASRRPGRGGTEAFF. The chain couples TRBV19 to TRBJ1-1, with a weak D call TRBD1 (5 bases). Germline values: CDR1 LNHDA, CDR2 SQIVND (reference sequence). This CDR3 contains 15 residues. Trimming cost V 6 bases and J 4 bases, with 18 bases left between them.

The chain joins TRBV12-3 or TRBV12-4 to TRBJ1-4, with D maybe TRBD1 (5 bases). The V end lost 3 bases, the J end lost 5 bases, and 7 bases lay between the germline ends. This CDR3 is built from 13 residues. The CDR3 is CASSLGQNEKLFF. CDR3 nucleotides: TGTGCCAGCAGTTTGGGGCAGAATGAAAAACTGTTTTTT.

The genes are TRBV13 and TRBJ2-4; 10 nucleotides line up with TRBD1. In germline, CDR1 is PRHDT, CDR2 FYEKMQ (reference sequence). Unmatched junction bases numbered 3, after V lost 4 bases and J lost 9 bases. This CDR3 contains 13 residues. DNA of the CDR3: TGTGCCAGCAGCTCACGGACAGGGGGCATTCAGTACTTC. Amino acid sequence: CASSSRTGGIQYF.

CDR3 coding DNA: TGTGCCAGCAGCTCAGGACTAGCGGGAGCTGCAGATACGCAGTATTTT. It encodes CASSSGLAGAADTQYF. The J gene is TRBJ2-3, the V gene TRBV7-3; 13 nucleotides align to TRBD2. With V trimmed by 4 bases and J by 4 bases, 5 bases remained unmatched. CDR1 SGHTA and CDR2 FQGTGA come from the germline V gene. This CDR3 has 16 residues.

The rearrangement uses TRBV7-9 and TRBJ2-1; 7 bases map to TRBD2. The CDR3 runs 15 residues. The germline CDR1 and CDR2 sequences are SEHNR and FQNEAQ (reference sequence). The J segment lost 7 bases and the V segment lost 4 bases, leaving 10 bases of the junction unmatched. CDR3 DNA: TGTGCCAGCAGCTACGCCGGGACTAAGGGAAATGAGCAGTTCTTC. This codes for CASSYAGTKGNEQFF.

The chain recombines TRBV30 with TRBJ2-3; 7 bases align to TRBD2. Per the germline V gene, CDR1 is GTSNPN and CDR2 is SVGIG (reference sequence). Losses at the gene ends were 2 bases for V and 4 bases for J; bases not matched to a gene: 6. The CDR3 has 14 amino acids. Here the CDR3 reads CAWSYGLVSDTQYF. In DNA, the CDR3 is TGTGCCTGGAGTTACGGACTAGTATCAGATACGCAGTATTTT.

This clone appeared a single time. This chain uses TRBV7-9 with TRBJ2-7; 8 nucleotides agree with TRBD2. CDR1 SEHNR and CDR2 FQNEAQ come from the germline V gene (reference sequence). V was pared by 3 bases and J by 3 bases, with 13 bases of the junction left unmatched. The CDR3 runs to 17 residues. CDR3 coding DNA: TGTGCCAGCAGCTTTCAATCGGGAGGGGTGAAAATCTACGAGCAGTACTTC. This codes for CASSFQSGGVKIYEQYF.

This clone was recorded only once. This chain joins TRBV18 and TRBJ2-3; a possible D gene is TRBD1 (6 bases). V lost 0 bases and J 2 bases, leaving 9 bases between the germline ends. CDR1 KGHSH and CDR2 LQKENI come from the germline V gene. This CDR3 has 15 amino acids. For the CDR3, the DNA is TGTGCCAGCTCACCACCGCAGGGGATCACAGATACGCAGTATTTT. Its protein is CASSPPQGITDTQYF.

This chain links TRBV7-9 with TRBJ1-1; 7 bases match TRBD1. This CDR3 has 13 amino acids. The ends lost 0 bases at V and 12 bases at J; junction bases unmatched: 7. The germline gives CDR1 SEHNR, CDR2 FQNEAQ (reference sequence). CDR3 nucleotides: TGTGCCAGCAGCTTAGCGCGGCAGGGGGAGACTTTCTTT. Translating it yields CASSLARQGETFF.